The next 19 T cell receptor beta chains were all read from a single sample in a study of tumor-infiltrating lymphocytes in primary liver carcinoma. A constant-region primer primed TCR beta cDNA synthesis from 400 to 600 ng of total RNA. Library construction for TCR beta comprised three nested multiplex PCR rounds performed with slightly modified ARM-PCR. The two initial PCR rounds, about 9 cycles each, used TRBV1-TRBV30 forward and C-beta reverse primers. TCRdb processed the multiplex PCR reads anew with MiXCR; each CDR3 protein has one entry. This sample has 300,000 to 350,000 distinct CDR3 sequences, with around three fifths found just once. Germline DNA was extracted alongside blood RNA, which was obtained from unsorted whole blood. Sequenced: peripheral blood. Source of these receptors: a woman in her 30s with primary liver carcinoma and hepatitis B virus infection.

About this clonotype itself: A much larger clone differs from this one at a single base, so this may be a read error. CDR3 in DNA: TGTGCCAGCAGCTTCAGACAGAGACAAGAGACCCAGTACTTC. Encoded protein: CASSFRQRQETQYF. V gene TRBV11-1 combines with J gene TRBJ2-5; D perhaps matches TRBD1 (5 bases). Germline V lookup: CDR1 SGHAT, CDR2 FQDESV (reference sequence). Trimming stripped 3 bases from V and 2 bases from J, with 10 bases between. The CDR3 is made up of 14 amino acids. The full variable domain, with the rest looked up from reference TRBV11-1 and TRBJ2-5, is EAEVAQSPRYKITEKSQAVAFWCDPISGHATLYWYRQILGQGPELLVQFQDESVVDDSQLPKDRFSAERLKGVDSTLKIQPAELGDSAMYLCASSFRQRQETQYFGPGTRLLVL.

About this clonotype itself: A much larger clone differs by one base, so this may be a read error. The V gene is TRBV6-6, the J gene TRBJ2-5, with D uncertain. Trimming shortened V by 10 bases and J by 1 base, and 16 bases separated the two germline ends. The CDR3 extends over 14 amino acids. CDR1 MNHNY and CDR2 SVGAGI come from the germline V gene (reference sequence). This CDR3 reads CANSVRGSQETQYF. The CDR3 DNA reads TGTGCCAATTCAGTTAGAGGTTCCCAAGAGACCCAGTACTTC.

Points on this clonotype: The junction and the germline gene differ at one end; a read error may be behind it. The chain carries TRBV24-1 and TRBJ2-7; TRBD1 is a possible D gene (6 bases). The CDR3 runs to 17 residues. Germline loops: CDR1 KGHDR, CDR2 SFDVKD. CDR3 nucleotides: TGTGACACCAGTGATTTTTGGCAAGAGGGGGTAACCTACGAGCAGTACTTC. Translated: CDTSDFWQEGVTYEQYF.

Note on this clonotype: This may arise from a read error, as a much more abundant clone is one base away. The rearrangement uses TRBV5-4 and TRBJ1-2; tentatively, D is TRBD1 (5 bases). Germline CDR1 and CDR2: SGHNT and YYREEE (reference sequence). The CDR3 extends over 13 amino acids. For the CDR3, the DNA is TGTGTCAGCAGCACCCAGGGAATGGGGGGCTACACCTTC. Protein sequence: CVSSTQGMGGYTF. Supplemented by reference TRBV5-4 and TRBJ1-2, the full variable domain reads ETGVTQSPTHLIKTRGQQVTLRCSSQSGHNTVSWYQQALGQGPQFIFQYYREEENGRGNFPPRFSGLQFPNYSSELNVNALELDDSALYLCVSSTQGMGGYTFGSGTRLTVV.

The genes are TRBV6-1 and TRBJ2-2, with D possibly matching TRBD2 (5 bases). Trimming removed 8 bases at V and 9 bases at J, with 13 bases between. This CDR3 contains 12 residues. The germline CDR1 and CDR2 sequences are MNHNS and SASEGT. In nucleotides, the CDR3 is TGTGCCAGCGGGAGTGGTTACAGGGAGCTGTTTTTT. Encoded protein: CASGSGYRELFF.

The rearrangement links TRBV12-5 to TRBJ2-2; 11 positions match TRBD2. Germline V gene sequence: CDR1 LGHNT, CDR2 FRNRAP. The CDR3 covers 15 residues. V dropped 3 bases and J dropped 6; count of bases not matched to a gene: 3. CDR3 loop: CASGFGLAGAGELFF. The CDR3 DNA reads TGTGCTAGTGGTTTCGGACTAGCGGGCGCCGGGGAGCTGTTTTTT.

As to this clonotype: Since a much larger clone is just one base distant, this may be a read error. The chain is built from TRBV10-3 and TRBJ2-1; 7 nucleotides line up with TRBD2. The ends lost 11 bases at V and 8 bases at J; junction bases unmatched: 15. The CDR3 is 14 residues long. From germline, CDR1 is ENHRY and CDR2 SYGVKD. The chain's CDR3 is CASHKSSGYDEQFF. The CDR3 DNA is TGTGCCTCCCATAAGTCTAGCGGTTACGATGAGCAGTTCTTC.

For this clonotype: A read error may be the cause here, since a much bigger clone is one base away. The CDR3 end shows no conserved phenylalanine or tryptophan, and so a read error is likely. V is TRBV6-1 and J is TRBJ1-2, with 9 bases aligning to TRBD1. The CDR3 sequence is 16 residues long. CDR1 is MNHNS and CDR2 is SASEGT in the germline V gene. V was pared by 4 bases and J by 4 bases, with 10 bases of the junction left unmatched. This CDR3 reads CASSGKPGQGGYGYTI. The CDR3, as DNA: TGTGCCAGCAGTGGCAAACCGGGACAGGGAGGCTATGGCTACACCATC.

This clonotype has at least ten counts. The CDR3 region has the DNA TGTGCCAGCAGTTTAGTGCGTGAGCAGTTCTTC. Its translation: CASSLVREQFF. The chain links TRBV12-3 or TRBV12-4 to TRBJ2-1; D not certain. The CDR3 totals 11 residues. Trimming took off 1 base at V and 9 bases at J, with 4 bases between the two ends.

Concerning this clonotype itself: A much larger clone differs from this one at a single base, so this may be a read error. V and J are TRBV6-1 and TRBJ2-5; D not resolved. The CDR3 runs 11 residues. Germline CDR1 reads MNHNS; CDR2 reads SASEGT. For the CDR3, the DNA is TGTGTCAGCCTGCGTGAAGAGACCCAGTACTTC. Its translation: CVSLREETQYF.

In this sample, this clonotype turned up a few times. The CDR3, as DNA: TGTGCCAGCAGTCCAAGTGCGATTGGTGGGGGGGCTGGTGAAAAACTGTTTTTT. It codes for CASSPSAIGGGAGEKLFF. The chain links TRBV4-2 to TRBJ1-4; D may be TRBD1 (6 bases). Germline assignment: CDR1 LGHNA and CDR2 YNFKEQ. This CDR3 spans 18 amino acids. Trimming cost V 6 bases and J 7 bases, with 27 bases left between them.

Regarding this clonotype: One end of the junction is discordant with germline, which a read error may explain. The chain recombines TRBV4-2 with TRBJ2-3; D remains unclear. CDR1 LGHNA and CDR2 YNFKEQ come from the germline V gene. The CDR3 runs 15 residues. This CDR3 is CASSQAARGTDTQYF. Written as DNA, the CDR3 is TGTGCCAGCAGTCAAGCTGCTAGAGGCACAGATACGCAGTATTTT.

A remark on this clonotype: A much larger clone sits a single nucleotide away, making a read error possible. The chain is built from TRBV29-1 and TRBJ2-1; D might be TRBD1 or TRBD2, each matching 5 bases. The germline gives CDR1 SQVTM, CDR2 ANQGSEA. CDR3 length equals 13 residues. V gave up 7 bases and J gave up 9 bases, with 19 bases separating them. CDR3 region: CSAPRSGRGEQFF. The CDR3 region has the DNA TGCAGCGCGCCTCGGTCGGGAAGGGGTGAGCAGTTCTTC.

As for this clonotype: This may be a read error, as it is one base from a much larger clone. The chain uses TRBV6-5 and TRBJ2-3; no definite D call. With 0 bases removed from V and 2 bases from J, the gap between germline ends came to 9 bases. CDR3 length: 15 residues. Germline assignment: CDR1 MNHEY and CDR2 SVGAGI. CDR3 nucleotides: TGTGCCAGCAGTTACTCGAACAGATACACAGATACGCAGTATTTT. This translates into CASSYSNRYTDTQYF.

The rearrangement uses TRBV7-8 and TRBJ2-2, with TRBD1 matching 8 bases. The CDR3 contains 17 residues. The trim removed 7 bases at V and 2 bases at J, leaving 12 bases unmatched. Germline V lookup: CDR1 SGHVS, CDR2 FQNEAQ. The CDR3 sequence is CASNPFVGTGNTGELFF. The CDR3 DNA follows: TGTGCCAGCAACCCATTCGTAGGGACAGGAAACACCGGGGAGCTGTTTTTT. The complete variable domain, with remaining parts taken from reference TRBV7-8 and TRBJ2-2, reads GAGVSQSPRYKVAKRGQDVALRCDPISGHVSLFWYQQALGQGPEFLTYFQNEAQLDKSGLPSDRFFAERPEGSVSTLKIQRTQQEDSAVYLCASNPFVGTGNTGELFFGEGSRLTVL.

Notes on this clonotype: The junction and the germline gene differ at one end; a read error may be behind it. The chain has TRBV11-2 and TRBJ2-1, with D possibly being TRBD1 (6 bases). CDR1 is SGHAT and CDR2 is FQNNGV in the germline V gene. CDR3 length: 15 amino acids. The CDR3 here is CASSLEPGAYNKQFF. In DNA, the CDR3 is TGTGCCAGCAGCTTAGAGCCAGGGGCCTACAATAAGCAGTTCTTC. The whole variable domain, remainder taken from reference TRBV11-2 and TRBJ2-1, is EAGVAQSPRYKIIEKRQSVAFWCNPISGHATLYWYQQILGQGPKLLIQFQNNGVVDDSQLPKDRFSAERLKGVDSTLKIQPAKLEDSAVYLCASSLEPGAYNKQFFGPGTRLTVL.

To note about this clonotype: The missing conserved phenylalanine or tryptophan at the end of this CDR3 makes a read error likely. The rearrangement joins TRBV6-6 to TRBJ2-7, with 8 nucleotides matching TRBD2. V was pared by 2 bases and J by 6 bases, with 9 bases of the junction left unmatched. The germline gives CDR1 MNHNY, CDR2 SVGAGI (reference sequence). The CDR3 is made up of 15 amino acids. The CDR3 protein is CASSYESGSGCEQYS. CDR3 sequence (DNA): TGTGCCAGCAGTTACGAGAGCGGGAGTGGATGCGAGCAGTACTCC.

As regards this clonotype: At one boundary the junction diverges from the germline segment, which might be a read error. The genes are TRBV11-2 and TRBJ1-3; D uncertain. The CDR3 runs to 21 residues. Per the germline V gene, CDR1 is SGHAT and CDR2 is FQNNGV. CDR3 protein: CASSSGGEPIHGDIVVDTIYF. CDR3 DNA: TGTGCCAGTAGCTCCGGCGGGGAACCTATACATGGGGATATCGTTGTAGACACCATATATTTT.

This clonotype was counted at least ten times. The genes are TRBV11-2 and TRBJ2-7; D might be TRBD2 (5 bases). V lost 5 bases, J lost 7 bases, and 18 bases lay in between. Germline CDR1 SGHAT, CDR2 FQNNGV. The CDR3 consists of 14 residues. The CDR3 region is CASSRTVGSLEQYF. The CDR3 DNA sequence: TGTGCCAGCAGCCGGACTGTAGGCAGTTTAGAGCAGTACTTC.